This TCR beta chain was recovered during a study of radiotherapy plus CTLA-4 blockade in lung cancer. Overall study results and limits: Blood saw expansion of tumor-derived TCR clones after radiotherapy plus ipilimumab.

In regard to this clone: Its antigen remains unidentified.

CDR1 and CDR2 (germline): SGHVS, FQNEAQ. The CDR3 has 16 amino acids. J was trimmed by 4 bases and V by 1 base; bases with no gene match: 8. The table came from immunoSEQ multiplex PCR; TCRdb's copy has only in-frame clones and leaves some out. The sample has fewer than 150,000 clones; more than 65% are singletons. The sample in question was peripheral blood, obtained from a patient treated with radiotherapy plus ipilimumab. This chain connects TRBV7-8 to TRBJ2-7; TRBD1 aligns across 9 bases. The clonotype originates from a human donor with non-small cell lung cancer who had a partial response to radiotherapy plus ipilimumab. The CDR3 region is CASSLVGLGQGYEQYF. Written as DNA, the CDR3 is TGTGCCAGCAGCTTAGTAGGGCTGGGACAGGGATACGAGCAGTACTTC.